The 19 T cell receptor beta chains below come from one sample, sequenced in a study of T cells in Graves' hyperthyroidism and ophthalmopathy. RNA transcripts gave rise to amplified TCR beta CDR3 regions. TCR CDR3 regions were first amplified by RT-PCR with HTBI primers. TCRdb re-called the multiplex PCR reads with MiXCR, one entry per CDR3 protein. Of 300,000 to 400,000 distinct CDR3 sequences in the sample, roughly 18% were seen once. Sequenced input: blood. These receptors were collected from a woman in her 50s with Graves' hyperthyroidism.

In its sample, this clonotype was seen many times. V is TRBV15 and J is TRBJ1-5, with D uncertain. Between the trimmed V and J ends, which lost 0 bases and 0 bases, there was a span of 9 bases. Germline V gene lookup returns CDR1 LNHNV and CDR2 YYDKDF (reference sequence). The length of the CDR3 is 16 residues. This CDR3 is CATSRDFVDSNQPQHF. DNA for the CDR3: TGTGCCACCAGCAGAGATTTTGTGGATAGCAATCAGCCCCAGCATTTT.

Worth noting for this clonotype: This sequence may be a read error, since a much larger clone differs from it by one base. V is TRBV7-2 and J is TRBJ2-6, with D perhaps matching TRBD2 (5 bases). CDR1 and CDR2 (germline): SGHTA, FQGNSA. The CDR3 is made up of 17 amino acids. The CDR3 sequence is CASSLVYGEPGVNVLTF. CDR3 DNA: TGTGCCAGCAGCTTAGTATACGGGGAACCTGGGGTCAACGTCCTGACTTTC. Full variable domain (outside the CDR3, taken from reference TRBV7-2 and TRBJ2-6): GAGVSQSPSNKVTEKGKDVELRCDPISGHTALYWYRQSLGQGLEFLIYFQGNSAPDKSGLPSDRFSAERTGGSVSTLTIQRTQQEDSAVYLCASSLVYGEPGVNVLTFGAGSRLTVL.

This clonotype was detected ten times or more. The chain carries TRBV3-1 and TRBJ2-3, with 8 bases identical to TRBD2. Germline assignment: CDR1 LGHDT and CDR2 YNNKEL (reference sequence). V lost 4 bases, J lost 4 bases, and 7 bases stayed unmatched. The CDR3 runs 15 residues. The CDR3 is CASSPPGSGADTQYF. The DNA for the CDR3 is TGTGCCAGCAGCCCCCCGGGTAGCGGGGCAGATACGCAGTATTTT.

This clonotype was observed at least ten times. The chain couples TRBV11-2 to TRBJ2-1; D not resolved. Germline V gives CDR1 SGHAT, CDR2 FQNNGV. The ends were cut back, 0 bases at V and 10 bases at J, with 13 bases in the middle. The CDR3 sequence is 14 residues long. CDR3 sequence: CASSLDPAWGEQFF. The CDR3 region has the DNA TGTGCCAGCAGCTTAGACCCAGCCTGGGGAGAGCAGTTCTTC.

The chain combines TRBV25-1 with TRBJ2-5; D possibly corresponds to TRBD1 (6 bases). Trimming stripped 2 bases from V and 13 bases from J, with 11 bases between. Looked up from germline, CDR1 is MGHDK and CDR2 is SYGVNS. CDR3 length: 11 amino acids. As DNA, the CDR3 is TGTGCCAGCAGTGAAGCAGGGGAAAGGTACTTC. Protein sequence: CASSEAGERYF.

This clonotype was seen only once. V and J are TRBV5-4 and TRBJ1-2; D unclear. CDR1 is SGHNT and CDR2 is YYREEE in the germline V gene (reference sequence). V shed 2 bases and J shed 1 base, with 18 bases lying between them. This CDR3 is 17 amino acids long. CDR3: CASSFLVSPVINYGYTF. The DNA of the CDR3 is TGTGCCAGCAGCTTTCTGGTTTCACCAGTCATTAACTATGGCTACACCTTC.

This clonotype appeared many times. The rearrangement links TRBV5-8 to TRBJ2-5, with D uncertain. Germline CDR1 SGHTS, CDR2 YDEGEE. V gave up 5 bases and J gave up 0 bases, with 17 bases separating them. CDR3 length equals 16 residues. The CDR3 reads CASSRDGRIYQETQYF. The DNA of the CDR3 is TGTGCCAGCAGTCGTGACGGACGGATATACCAAGAGACCCAGTACTTC.

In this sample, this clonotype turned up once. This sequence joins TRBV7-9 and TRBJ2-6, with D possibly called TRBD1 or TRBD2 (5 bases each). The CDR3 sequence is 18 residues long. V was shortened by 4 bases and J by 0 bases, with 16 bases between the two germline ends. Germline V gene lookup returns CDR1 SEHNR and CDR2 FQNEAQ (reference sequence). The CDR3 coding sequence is TGTGCCAGCAGCTCCCCACGGAAGGGGAGCTCTGGGGCCAACGTCCTGACTTTC. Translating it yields CASSSPRKGSSGANVLTF.

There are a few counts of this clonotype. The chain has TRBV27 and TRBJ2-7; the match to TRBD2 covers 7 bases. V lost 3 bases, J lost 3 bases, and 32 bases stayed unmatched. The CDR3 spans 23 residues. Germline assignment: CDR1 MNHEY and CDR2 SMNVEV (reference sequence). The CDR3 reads CASSLSGTCSSVSQRGRGYEQYF. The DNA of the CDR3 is TGTGCCAGCAGTTTGTCCGGGACGTGTTCGAGTGTATCCCAACGCGGGAGAGGCTACGAGCAGTACTTC.

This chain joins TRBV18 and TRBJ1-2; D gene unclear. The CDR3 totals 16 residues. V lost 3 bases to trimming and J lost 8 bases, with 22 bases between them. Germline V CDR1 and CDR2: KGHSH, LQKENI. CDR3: CASSPSSSMSTLGYTF. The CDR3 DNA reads TGTGCCAGCTCACCGTCAAGCAGTATGAGCACGTTAGGCTACACCTTC.

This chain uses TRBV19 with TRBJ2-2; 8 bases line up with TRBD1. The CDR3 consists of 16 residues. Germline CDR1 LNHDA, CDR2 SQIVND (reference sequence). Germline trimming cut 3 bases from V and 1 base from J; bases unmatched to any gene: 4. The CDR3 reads CASSMVGTGNTGELFF. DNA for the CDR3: TGTGCCAGTAGTATGGTCGGGACAGGGAACACCGGGGAGCTGTTTTTT.

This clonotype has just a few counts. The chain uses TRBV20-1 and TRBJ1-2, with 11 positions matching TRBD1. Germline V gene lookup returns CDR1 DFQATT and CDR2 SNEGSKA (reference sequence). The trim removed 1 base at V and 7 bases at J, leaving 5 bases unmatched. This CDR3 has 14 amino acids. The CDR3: CSARARDRGSGYTF. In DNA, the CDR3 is TGCAGTGCTAGAGCTAGGGACAGGGGGAGTGGCTACACCTTC.

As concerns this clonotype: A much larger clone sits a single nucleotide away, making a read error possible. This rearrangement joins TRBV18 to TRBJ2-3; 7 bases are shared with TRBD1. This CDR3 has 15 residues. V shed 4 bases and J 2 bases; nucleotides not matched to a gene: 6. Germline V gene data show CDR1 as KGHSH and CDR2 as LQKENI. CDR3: CASSRTGDDTDTQYF. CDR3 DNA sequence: TGTGCCAGCTCACGGACAGGAGATGACACAGATACGCAGTATTTT.

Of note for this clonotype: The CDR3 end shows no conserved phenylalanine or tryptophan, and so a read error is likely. CDR3 nucleotide sequence: TGTGCCTGCCATGTACTAGCGGGGGGGCATCAGTACGTC. This codes for CACHVLAGGHQYV. This chain uses TRBV30 with TRBJ2-5, with 13 bases identical to TRBD2. The CDR3 is made up of 13 amino acids. V dropped 6 bases and J dropped 11; count of bases not matched to a gene: 9. Per the germline V gene, CDR1 is GTSNPN and CDR2 is SVGIG (reference sequence).

The chain's CDR3 is CASGDRGHRERELFF. The CDR3 DNA reads as TGTGCCAGTGGGGACAGGGGGCACAGAGAACGGGAGCTGTTTTTT. The J gene is TRBJ2-2, the V gene TRBV19, with 12 bases that match TRBD1. V gave up 8 bases and J gave up 9 bases; unmatched junction bases: 10. Germline assignment: CDR1 LNHDA and CDR2 SQIVND (reference sequence). The CDR3 spans 15 residues.

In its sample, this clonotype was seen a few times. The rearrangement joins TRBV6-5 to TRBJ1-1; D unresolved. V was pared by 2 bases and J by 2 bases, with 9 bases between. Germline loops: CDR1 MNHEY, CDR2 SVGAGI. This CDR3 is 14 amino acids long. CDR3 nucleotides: TGTGCCAGCAGTTACGAGCCCTCTAACACTGAAGCTTTCTTT. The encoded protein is CASSYEPSNTEAFF.

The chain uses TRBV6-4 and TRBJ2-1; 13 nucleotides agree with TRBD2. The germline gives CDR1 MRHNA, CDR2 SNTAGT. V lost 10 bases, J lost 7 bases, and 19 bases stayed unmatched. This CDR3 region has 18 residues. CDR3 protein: CATSKGLLAGGPWNEQFF. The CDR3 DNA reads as TGTGCCACCTCTAAAGGACTACTAGCGGGGGGGCCATGGAATGAGCAGTTCTTC.

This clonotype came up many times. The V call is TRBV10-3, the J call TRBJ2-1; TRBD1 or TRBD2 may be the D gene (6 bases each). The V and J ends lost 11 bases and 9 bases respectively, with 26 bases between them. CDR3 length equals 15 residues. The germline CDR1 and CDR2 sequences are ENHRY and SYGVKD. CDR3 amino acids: CAGSSSAGRGGEQFF. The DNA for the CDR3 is TGTGCCGGATCGTCTAGCGCGGGGAGAGGGGGTGAGCAGTTCTTC.

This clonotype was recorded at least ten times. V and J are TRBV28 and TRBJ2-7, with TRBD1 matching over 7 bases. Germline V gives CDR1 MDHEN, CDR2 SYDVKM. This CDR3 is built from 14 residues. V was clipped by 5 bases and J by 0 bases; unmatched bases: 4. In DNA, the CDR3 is TGTGCCAGCAGTCCACAGGGGAGCTCCTACGAGCAGTACTTC. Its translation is CASSPQGSSYEQYF.